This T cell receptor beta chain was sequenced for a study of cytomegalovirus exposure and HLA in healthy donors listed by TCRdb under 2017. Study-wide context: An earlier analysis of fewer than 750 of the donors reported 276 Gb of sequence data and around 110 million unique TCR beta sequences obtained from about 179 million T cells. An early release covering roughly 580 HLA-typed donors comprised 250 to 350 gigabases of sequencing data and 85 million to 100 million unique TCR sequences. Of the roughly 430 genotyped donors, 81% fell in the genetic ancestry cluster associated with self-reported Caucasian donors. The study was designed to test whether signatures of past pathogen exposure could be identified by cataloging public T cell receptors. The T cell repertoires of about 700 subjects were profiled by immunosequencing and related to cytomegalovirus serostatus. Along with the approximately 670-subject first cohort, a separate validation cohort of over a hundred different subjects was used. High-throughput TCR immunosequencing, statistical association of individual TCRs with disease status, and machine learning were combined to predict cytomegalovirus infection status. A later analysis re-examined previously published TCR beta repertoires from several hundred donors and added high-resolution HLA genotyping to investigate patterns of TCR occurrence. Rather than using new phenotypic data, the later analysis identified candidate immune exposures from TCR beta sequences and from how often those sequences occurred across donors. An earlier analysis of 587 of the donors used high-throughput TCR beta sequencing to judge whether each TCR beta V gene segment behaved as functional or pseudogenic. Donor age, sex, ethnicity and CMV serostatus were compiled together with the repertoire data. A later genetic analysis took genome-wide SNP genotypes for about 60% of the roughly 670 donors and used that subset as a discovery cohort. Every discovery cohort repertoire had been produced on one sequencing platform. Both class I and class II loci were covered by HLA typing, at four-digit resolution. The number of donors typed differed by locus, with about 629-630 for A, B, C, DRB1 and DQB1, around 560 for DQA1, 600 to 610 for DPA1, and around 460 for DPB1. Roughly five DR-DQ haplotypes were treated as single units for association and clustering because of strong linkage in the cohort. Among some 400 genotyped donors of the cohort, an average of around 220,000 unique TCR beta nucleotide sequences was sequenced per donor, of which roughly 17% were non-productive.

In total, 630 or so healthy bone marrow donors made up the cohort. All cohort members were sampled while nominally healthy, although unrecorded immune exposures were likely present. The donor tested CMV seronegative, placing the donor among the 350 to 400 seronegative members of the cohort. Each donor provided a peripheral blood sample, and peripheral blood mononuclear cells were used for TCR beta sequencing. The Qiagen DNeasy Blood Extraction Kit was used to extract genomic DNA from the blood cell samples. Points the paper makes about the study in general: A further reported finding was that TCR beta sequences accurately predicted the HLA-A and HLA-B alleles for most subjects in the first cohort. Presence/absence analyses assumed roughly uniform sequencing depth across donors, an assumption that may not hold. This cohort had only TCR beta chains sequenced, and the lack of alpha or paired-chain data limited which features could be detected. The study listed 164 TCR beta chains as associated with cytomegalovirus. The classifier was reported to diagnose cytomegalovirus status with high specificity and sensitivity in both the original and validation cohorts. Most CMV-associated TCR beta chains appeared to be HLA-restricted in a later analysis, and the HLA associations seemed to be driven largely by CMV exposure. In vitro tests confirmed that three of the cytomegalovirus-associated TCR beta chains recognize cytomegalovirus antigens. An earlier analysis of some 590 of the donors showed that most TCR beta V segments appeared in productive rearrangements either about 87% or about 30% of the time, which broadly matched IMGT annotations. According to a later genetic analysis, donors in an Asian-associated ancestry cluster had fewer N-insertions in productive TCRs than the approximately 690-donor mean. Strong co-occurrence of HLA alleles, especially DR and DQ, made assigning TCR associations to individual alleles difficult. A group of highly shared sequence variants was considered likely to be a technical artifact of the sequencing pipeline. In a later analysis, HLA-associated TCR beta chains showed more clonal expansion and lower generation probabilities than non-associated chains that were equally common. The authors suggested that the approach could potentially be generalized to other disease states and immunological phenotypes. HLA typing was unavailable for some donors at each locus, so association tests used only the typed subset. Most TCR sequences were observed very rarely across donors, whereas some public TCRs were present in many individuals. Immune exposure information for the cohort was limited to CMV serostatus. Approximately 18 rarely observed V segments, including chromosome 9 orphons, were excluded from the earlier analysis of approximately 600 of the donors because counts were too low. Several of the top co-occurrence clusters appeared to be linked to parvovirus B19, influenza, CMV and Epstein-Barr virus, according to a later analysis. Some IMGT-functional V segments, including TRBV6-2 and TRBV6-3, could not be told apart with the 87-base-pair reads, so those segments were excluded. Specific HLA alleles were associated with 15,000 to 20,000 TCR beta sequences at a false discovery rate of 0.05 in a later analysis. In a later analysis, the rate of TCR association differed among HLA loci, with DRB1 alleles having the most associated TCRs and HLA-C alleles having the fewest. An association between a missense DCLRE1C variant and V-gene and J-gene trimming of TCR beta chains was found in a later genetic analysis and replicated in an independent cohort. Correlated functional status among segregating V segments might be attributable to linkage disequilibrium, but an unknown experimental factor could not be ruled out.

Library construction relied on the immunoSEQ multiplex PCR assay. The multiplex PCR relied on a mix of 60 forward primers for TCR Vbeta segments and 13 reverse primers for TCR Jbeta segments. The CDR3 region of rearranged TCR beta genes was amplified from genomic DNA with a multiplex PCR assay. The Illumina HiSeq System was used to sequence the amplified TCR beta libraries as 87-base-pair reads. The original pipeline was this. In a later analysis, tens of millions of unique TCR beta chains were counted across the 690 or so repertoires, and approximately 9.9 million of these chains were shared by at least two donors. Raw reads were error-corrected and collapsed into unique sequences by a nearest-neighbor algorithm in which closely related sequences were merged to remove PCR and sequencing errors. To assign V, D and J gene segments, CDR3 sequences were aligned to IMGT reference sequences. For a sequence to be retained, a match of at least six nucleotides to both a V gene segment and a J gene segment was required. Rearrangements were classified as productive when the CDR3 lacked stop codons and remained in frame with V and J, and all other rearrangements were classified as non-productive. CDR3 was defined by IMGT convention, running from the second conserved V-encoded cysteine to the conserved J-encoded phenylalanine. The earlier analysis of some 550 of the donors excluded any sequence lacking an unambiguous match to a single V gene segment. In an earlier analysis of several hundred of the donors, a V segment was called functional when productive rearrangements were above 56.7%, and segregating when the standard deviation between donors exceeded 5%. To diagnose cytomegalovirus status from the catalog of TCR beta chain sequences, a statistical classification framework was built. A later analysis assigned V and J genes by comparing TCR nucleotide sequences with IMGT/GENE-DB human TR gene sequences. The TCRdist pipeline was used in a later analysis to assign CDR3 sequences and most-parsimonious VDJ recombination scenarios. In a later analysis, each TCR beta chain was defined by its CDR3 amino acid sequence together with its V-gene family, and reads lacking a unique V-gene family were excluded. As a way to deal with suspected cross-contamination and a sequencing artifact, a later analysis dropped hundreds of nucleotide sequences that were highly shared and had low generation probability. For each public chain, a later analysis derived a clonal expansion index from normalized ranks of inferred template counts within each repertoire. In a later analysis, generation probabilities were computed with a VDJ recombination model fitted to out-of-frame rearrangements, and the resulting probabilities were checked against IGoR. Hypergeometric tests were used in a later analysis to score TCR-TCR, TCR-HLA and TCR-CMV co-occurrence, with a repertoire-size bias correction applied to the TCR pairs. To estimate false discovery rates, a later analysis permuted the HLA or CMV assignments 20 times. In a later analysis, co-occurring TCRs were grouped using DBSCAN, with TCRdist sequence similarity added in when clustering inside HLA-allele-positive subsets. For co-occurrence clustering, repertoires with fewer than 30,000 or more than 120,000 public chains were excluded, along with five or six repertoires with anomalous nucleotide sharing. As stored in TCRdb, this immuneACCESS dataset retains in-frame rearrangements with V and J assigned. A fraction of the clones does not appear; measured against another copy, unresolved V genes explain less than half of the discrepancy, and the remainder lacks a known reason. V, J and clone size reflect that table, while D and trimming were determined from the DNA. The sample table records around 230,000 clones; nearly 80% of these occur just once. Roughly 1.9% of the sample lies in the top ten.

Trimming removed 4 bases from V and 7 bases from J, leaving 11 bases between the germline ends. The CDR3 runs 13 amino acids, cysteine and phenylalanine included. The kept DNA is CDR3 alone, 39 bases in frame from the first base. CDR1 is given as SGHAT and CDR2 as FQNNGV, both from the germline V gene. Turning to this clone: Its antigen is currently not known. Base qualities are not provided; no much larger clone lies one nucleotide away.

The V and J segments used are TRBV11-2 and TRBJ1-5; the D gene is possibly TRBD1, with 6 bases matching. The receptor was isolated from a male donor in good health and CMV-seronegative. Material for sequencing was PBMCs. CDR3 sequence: CASSYTGSQPQHF. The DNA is TGTGCCAGCAGCTACACAGGGAGCCAGCCCCAGCATTTT.